Reported below is one T cell receptor (beta chain). Via MiXCR, TCRdb re-called the reads, giving one row per CDR3 protein. Of about 740,000 distinct CDR3 sequences listed, less than 40% are singletons. Trimming left V 6 bases short and J 3 bases short, with 12 bases between. The CDR3 totals 14 residues. These data come from a study of T cell repertoires in cytomegalovirus infection. V gene TRBV12-3 or TRBV12-4 combines with J gene TRBJ1-5; possible D gene TRBD1, 5 bases. Sequenced sample: PBMCs. This receptor was identified in a human donor in good health (CMV status not recorded). Some clones in this sample may be carry-over from other donors' samples. The CDR3, as DNA: TGTGCCAGCAGACCTGCAGGGTACAATCAGCCCCAGCATTTT. Translated: CASRPAGYNQPQHF.